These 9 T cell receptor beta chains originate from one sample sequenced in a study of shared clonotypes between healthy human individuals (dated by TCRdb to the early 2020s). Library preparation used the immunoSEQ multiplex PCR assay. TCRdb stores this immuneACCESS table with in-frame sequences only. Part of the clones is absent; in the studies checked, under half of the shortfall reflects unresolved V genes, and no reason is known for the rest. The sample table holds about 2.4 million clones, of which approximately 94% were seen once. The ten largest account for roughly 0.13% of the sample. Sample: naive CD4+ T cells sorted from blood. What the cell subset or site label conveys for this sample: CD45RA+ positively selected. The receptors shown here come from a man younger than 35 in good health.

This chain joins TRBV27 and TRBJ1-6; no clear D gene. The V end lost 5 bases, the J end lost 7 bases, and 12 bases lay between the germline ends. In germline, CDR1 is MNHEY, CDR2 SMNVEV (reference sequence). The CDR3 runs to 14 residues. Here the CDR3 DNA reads TGTGCCAGCAGTCTCGGTGCGGGGAATTCACCCCTCCACTTT. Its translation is CASSLGAGNSPLHF.

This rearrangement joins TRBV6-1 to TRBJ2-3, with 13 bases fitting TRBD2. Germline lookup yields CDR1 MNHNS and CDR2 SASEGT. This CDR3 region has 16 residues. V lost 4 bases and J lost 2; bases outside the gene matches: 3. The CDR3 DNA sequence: TGTGCCAGCAGTGTACTAGCGGGGGGGCCCACAGATACGCAGTATTTT. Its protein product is CASSVLAGGPTDTQYF.

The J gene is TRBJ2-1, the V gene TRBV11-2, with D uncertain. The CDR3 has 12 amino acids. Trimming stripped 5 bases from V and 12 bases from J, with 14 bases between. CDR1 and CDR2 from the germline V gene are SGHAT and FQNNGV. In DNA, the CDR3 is TGTGCCAGCAGCCCTTCGCAAATCGGGCAGTTCTTC. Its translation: CASSPSQIGQFF.

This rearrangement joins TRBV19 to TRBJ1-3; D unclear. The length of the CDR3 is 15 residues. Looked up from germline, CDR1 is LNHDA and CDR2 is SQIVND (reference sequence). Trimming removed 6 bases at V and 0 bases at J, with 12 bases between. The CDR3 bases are TGTGCCAGTAGCTCCGAGACGTCCTCTGGAAACACCATATATTTT. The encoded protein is CASSSETSSGNTIYF.

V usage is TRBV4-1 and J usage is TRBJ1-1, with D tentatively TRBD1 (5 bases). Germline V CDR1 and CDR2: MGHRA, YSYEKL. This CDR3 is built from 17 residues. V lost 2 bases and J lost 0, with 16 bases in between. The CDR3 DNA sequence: TGCGCCAGCAGCCAAAGGGGTGGAACGGTCATGAACACTGAAGCTTTCTTT. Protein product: CASSQRGGTVMNTEAFF.

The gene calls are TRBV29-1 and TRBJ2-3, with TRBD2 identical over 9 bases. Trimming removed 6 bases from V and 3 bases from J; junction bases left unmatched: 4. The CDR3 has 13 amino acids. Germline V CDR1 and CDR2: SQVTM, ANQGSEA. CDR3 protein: CSVHSGRTDTQYF. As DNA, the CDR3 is TGCAGCGTCCATAGCGGGAGAACAGATACGCAGTATTTT.

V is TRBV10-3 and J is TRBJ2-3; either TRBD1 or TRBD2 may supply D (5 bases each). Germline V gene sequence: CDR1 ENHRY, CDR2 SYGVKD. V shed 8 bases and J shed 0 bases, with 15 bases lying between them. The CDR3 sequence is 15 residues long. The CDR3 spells CAIAPRDLSTDTQYF. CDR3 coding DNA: TGTGCCATCGCCCCCAGGGACCTTAGCACAGATACGCAGTATTTT.

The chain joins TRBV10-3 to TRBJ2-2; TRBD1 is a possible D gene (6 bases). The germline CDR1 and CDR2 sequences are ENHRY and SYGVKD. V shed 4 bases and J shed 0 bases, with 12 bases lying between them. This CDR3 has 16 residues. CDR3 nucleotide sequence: TGTGCCATCAGTGCCTCCGGGACAACGAACACCGGGGAGCTGTTTTTT. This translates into CAISASGTTNTGELFF.

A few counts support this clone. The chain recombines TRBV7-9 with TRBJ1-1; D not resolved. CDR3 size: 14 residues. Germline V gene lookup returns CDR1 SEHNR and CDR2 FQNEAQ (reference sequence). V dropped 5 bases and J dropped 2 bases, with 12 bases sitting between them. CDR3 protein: CASSLSPPNTEAFF. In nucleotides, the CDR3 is TGTGCCAGCAGCCTTAGTCCTCCTAACACTGAAGCTTTCTTT. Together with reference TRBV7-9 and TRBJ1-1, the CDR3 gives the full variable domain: DTGVSQNPRHKITKRGQNVTFRCDPISEHNRLYWYRQTLGQGPEFLTYFQNEAQLEKSRLLSDRFSAERPKGSFSTLEIQRTEQGDSAMYLCASSLSPPNTEAFFGQGTRLTVV.